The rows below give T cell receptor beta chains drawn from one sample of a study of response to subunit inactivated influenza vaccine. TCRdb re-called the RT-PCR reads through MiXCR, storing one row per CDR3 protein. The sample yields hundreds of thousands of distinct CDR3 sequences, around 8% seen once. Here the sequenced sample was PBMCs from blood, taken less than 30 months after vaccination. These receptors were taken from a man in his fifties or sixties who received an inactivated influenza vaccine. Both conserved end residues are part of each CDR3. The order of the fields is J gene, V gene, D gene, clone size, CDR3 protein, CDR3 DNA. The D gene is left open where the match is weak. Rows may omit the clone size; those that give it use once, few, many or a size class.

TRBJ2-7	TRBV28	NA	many	CASSHPGTHEQYF	TGTGCCAGCAGTCACCCAGGAACCCACGAGCAGTACTTC
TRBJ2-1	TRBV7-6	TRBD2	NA	CASSSFGASGRDVNEQFF	TGTGCCAGCAGCTCTTTTGGGGCTAGCGGGAGGGATGTTAATGAGCAGTTCTTC
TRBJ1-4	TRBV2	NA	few	CASSVRVADVANEKLFF	TGTGCCAGCAGTGTTAGAGTCGCCGATGTGGCAAATGAAAAACTGTTTTTT
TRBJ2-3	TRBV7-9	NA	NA	CASSLAAGADTQYF	TGTGCCAGCAGCTTAGCGGCAGGGGCAGATACGCAGTATTTT
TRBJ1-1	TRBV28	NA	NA	CASSLRGDAEAFF	TGTGCCAGCAGTTTACGAGGGGACGCTGAAGCTTTCTTT
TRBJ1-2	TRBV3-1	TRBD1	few	CASSHTMDRENGYTF	TGTGCCAGCAGCCACACCATGGACAGGGAGAATGGCTACACCTTC
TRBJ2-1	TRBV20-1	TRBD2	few	CSAPHGSSGSGEQFF	TGCAGTGCTCCCCATGGGTCTAGCGGGAGTGGGGAGCAGTTCTTC
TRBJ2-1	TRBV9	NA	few	CASSAPGFPNEQFF	TGTGCCAGCAGCGCCCCCGGTTTCCCCAATGAGCAGTTCTTC
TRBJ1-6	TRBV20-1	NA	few	CSGGQMLDSPLHF	TGCAGTGGCGGACAGATGTTGGATTCACCCCTCCACTTT
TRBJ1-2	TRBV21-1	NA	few	CASSNKGQGGYTF	TGTGCCAGCAGCAACAAGGGACAGGGAGGCTACACCTTC
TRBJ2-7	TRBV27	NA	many	CASSPGTGGAVFYEQYF	TGTGCCAGCAGTCCCGGGACTGGCGGAGCGGTGTTTTACGAGCAGTACTTC
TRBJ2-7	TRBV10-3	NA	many	CAISESGYEQYF	TGTGCCATCAGTGAGTCGGGCTACGAGCAGTACTTC
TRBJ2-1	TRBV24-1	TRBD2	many	CATSDSSASGRALNEQFF	TGTGCCACCAGTGATTCTTCCGCGAGCGGGAGGGCCCTCAATGAGCAGTTCTTC